What follows are 3 T cell receptor beta chains derived from one specimen sequenced in a study of OX40 agonist ivuxolimab in advanced cancers. The repertoire was sequenced with immunoSEQ multiplex PCR; TCRdb's copy has only in-frame clones and lacks some. The sample holds around 70,000 clones, 88% seen once. Sequencing used CD4+ or CD8+ T cells sorted from blood, obtained in a trial of the OX40 agonist ivuxolimab. The receptors here all came from an adult with an advanced solid tumor such as melanoma, head and neck, liver or kidney cancer.

The gene calls are TRBV2 and TRBJ1-2, with D perhaps TRBD1 (5 bases). CDR1 SNHLY and CDR2 FYNNEI come from the germline V gene. Trimming left V 5 bases short and J 4 bases short, with 14 bases between. The CDR3 runs to 14 residues. In nucleotides, the CDR3 is TGTGCCAGCAGTAGGGCCGGGACCGCCTATGGCTACACCTTC. This translates into CASSRAGTAYGYTF.

The chain has TRBV6-1 and TRBJ2-7, with TRBD1 as a possible D gene (7 bases). V lost 1 base and J lost 5, with 12 bases in between. This CDR3 contains 14 residues. CDR1 is MNHNS, CDR2 SASEGT, per germline. DNA of the CDR3: TGTGCCAGCAGTGAAGGTCAGGGGGGCAACGAGCAGTACTTC. It encodes CASSEGQGGNEQYF.

The V gene is TRBV5-1, the J gene TRBJ2-7, with TRBD2 matching over 10 bases. The germline V gene encodes CDR1 SGHRS and CDR2 YFSETQ. With V trimmed by 7 bases and J by 3 bases, 10 bases remained unmatched. CDR3 length: 15 amino acids. CDR3 protein: CASSPQLAGSYEQYF. The CDR3 bases are TGCGCCAGCTCCCCCCAACTAGCGGGAAGCTACGAGCAGTACTTC.